This TCR beta chain was identified in a study of T cells after yellow fever vaccination. This clonotype was detected a few times. Its antigen remains unidentified. They built TCR cDNA with 5'RACE template switching, a step that put in a universal primer site and UMIs. TCRdb reprocessed the 5' RACE reads via MiXCR and lists one record per CDR3 protein. The table records about 120,000 distinct CDR3 sequences, roughly 9% of them present only once. The CDR3 is 14 residues long. Trimming left V 1 base short and J 4 bases short, with 10 bases between. Germline CDR1 and CDR2: SEHNR and FQNEAQ (reference sequence). Study-wide points: A weaker secondary response peaked on day 5, the primary on day 15. Boosting was followed by the reappearance of most primary-vaccination clones (roughly 96% CD4, 85% to 90% CD8). Contaminating bulk clonotypes could be abundant in FACS-sorted repertoires.

This TCR came from a man between 18 and 35 years old who received the YFV17D yellow fever vaccine. The specimen comprised CD8+ T cells sorted from PBMCs, sampled on the day of the yellow fever booster vaccination. The chain employs TRBV7-9 and TRBJ1-1; no reliable D call. The CDR3 here is CASSLGGIVTEAFF. Here the CDR3 DNA reads TGTGCCAGCAGCTTAGGAGGGATTGTCACTGAAGCTTTCTTT. Variable domain in full (rest from reference TRBV7-9 and TRBJ1-1): DTGVSQNPRHKITKRGQNVTFRCDPISEHNRLYWYRQTLGQGPEFLTYFQNEAQLEKSRLLSDRFSAERPKGSFSTLEIQRTEQGDSAMYLCASSLGGIVTEAFFGQGTRLTVV.